This TCR beta chain was found in a study of beta chain features in type 1 diabetes. About the study: The patients were much like the healthy donors in age, gender and cell yields.

The length of the CDR3 is 16 residues. Per germline, CDR1 LGHNA and CDR2 YSLEER. Trimming removed 2 bases from V and 0 bases from J, with 8 bases in between. A heparinised blood draw that averaged about 0.11 L was obtained once from each donor. The whole isolated RNA underwent reverse transcription, so sequencing captured expressed TCRB transcripts. The table came from immunoSEQ multiplex PCR; TCRdb's copy has only in-frame clones and leaves some out. The repertoire has over 700,000 clones, roughly a sixth of them found once; the top ten carry 0.02% to 0.025%. Study-wide results and limits: In all four CD4+ subsets, TCRB CDR3 length was significantly, moderately reduced in type 1 diabetes. The analysis here could not establish whether HLA type shapes TCRB rearrangement.

About this clone: The antigen remains unidentified.

The sequenced material came from naive CD4+ T cells from blood. V is TRBV4-3 and J is TRBJ2-6; D is perhaps TRBD2 (5 bases). This TCR was sampled from a woman between 18 and 29 years old in good health. Written as DNA, the CDR3 is TGCGCCAGCAGCCAACGGGAAAGCTCTGGGGCCAACGTCCTGACTTTC. This translates into CASSQRESSGANVLTF.